This entry features one T cell receptor beta chain sequence. The source of the sample is a study of shared clonotypes between healthy human individuals. V was clipped by 1 base and J by 2 bases; unmatched bases: 4. Germline CDR1 reads SGHAT; CDR2 reads FQNNGV. The CDR3 has 15 amino acids. TCRdb's copy holds only in-frame clones and misses some; the assay was immunoSEQ multiplex PCR. The sample lists over 2,000,000 clones; about 94% were seen once. CD8 cells classed as naive were CD45RO-negative and positively selected for CCR7, excluding terminally differentiated effector memory CD45RA+ cells. V is TRBV11-2 and J is TRBJ2-7; 8 nucleotides agree with TRBD1. This TCR was sampled from a man younger than 35 in good health. Some clones in this sample may be carry-over from other donors' samples. The sample was naive CD8+ T cells from PBMCs. The CDR3 spells CASSLVGQGTYEQYF. CDR3 DNA sequence: TGTGCCAGCAGCTTAGTAGGACAGGGCACCTACGAGCAGTACTTC.